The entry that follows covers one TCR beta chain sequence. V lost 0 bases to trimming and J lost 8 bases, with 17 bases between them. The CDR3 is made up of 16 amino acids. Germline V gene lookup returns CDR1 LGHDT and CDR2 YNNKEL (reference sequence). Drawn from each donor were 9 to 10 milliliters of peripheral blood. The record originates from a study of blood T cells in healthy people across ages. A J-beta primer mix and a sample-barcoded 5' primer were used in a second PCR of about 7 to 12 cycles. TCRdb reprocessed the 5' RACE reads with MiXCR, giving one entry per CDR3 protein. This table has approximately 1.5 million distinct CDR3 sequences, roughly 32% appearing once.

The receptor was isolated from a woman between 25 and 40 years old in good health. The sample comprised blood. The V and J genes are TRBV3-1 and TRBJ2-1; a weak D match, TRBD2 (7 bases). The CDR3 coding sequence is TGTGCCAGCAGCCAAGAGGGTCTAGCGGAGGGGGATGAGCAGTTCTTC. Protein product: CASSQEGLAEGDEQFF.